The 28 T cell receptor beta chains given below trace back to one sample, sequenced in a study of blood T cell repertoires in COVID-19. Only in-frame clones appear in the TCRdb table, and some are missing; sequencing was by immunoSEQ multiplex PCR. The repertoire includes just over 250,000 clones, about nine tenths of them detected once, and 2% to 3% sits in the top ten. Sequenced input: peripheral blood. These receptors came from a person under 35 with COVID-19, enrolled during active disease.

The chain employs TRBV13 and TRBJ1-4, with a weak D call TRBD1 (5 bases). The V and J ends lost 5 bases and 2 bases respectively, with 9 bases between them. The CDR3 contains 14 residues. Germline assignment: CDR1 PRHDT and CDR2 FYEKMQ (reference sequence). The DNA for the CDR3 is TGTGCCAGCAGCCGCGGGGCCACTAATGAAAAACTGTTTTTT. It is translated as CASSRGATNEKLFF.

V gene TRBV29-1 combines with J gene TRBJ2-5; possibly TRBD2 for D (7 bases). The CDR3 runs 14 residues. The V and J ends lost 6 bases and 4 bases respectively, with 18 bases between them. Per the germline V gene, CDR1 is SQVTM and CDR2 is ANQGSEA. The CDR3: CSVGGGRQPETQYF. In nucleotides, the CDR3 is TGCAGCGTGGGAGGGGGTAGGCAGCCAGAGACCCAGTACTTC.

CDR3: CASSPPYRVNTEAFF. Here the CDR3 DNA reads TGCGCCAGCAGCCCCCCTTACCGCGTGAACACTGAAGCTTTCTTT. The J gene is TRBJ1-1, the V gene TRBV4-1; no clear D. Germline V gives CDR1 MGHRA, CDR2 YSYEKL. V lost 4 bases and J lost 0, with 12 bases in between. The CDR3 consists of 15 residues.

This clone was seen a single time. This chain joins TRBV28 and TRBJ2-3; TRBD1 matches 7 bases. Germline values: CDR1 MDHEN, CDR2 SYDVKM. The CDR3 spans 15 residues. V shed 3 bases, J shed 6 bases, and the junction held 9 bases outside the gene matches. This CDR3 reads CASSFKGARGDTQYF. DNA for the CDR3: TGTGCCAGCAGTTTTAAGGGCGCCAGGGGGGATACGCAGTATTTT. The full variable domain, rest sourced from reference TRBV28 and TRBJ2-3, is DVKVTQSSRYLVKRTGEKVFLECVQDMDHENMFWYRQDPGLGLRLIYFSYDVKMKEKGDIPEGYSVSREKKERFSLILESASTNQTSMYLCASSFKGARGDTQYFGPGTRLTVL.

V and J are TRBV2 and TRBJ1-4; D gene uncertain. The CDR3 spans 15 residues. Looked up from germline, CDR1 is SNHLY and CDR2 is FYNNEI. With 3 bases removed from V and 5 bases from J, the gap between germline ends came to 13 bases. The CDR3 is CASSDWHAANEKLFF. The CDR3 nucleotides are TGTGCCAGCAGTGATTGGCACGCGGCAAATGAAAAACTGTTTTTT. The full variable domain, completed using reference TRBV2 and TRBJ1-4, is EPEVTQTPSHQVTQMGQEVILRCVPISNHLYFYWYRQILGQKVEFLVSFYNNEISEKSEIFDDQFSVERPDGSNFTLKIRSTKLEDSAMYFCASSDWHAANEKLFFGSGTQLSVL.

This chain's CDR3 is CASSGWDSRKGSSGANVLTF. CDR3 sequence (DNA): TGTGCCAGCAGTGGATGGGACAGTCGCAAGGGGAGCTCTGGGGCCAACGTCCTGACTTTC. J is TRBJ2-6 and V is TRBV2; TRBD1 aligns across 7 bases. The CDR3 sequence is 20 residues long. Germline loops: CDR1 SNHLY, CDR2 FYNNEI. V lost 4 bases and J lost 0; bases outside the gene matches: 15.

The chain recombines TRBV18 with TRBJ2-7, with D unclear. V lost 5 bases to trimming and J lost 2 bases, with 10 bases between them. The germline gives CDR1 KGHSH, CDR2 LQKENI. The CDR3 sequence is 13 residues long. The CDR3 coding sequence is TGTGCCAGCTCAAGTCGACAAGCCTACGAGCAGTACTTC. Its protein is CASSSRQAYEQYF.

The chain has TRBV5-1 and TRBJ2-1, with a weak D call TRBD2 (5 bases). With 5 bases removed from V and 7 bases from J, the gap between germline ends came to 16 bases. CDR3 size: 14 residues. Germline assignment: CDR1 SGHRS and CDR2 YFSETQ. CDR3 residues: CASRDRTVANEQFF. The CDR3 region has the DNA TGCGCCAGCAGGGATCGGACGGTAGCGAATGAGCAGTTCTTC. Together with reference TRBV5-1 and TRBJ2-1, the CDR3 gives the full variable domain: KAGVTQTPRYLIKTRGQQVTLSCSPISGHRSVSWYQQTPGQGLQFLFEYFSETQRNKGNFPGRFSGRQFSNSRSEMNVSTLELGDSALYLCASRDRTVANEQFFGPGTRLTVL.

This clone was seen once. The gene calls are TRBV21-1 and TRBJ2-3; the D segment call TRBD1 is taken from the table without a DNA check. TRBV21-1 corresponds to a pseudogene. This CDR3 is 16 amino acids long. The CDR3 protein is CASRSDICHFTDTQYF. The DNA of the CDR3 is TGTGCCAGCAGGTCGGACATCTGCCACTTCACAGATACGCAGTATTTT.

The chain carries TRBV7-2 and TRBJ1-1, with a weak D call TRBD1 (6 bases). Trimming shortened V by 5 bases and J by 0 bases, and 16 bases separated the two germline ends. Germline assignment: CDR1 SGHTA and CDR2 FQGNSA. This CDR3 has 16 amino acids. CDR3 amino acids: CASSPHGRGVNTEAFF. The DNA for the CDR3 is TGTGCCAGCAGCCCTCATGGCAGGGGAGTGAACACTGAAGCTTTCTTT.

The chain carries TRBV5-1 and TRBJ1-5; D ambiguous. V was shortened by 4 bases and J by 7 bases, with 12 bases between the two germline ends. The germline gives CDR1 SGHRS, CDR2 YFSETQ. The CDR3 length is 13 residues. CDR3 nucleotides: TGCGCCAGCAGCCCCGAGAGAGGACAGCCCCAGCATTTT. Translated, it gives CASSPERGQPQHF. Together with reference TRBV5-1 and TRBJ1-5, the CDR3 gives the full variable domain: KAGVTQTPRYLIKTRGQQVTLSCSPISGHRSVSWYQQTPGQGLQFLFEYFSETQRNKGNFPGRFSGRQFSNSRSEMNVSTLELGDSALYLCASSPERGQPQHFGDGTRLSIL.

CDR3 coding DNA: TGTGCCAGCAGTGAACTCCCCTCCCCCGGGGGGGAGACCCAGTACTTC. Amino acids: CASSELPSPGGETQYF. The chain combines TRBV2 with TRBJ2-5; the match to TRBD2 covers 7 bases. Germline V CDR1 and CDR2: SNHLY, FYNNEI. Trimming took 2 bases from V and 5 from J; bases not matched to a gene: 11. CDR3 length: 16 amino acids.

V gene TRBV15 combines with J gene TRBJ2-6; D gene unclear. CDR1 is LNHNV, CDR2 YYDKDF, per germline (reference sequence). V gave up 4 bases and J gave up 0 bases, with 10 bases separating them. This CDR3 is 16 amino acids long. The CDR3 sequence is CATSTIESSGANVLTF. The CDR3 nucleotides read TGTGCCACCAGCACCATTGAGTCCTCTGGGGCCAACGTCCTGACTTTC.

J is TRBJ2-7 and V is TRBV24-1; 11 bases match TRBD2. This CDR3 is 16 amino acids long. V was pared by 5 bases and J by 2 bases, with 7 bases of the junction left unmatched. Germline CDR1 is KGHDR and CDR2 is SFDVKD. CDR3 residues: CATSAPGTSGTYEQYF. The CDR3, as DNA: TGTGCCACCAGTGCCCCCGGGACTAGCGGTACCTACGAGCAGTACTTC.

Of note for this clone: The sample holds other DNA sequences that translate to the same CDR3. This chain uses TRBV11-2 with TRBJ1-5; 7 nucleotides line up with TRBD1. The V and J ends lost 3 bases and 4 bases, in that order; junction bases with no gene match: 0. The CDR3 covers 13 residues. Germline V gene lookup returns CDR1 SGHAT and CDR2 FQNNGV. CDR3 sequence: CASSLTGNQPQHF. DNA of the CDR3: TGTGCCAGCAGCTTGACAGGGAATCAGCCCCAGCATTTT.

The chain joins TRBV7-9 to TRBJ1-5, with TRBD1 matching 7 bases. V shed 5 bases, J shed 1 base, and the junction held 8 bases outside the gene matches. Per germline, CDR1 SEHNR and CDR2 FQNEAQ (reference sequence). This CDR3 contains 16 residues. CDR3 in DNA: TGTGCCAGCAGCCAGGGGGGAGCACAGAGCAATCAGCCCCAGCATTTT. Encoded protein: CASSQGGAQSNQPQHF.

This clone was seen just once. This CDR3 is CASSLGQGTYGYTF. The CDR3 DNA reads as TGCGCCAGCAGCCTAGGACAGGGCACCTATGGCTACACCTTC. This chain links TRBV4-1 with TRBJ1-2, with 8 bases identical to TRBD1. This CDR3 comprises 14 residues. V shed 4 bases, J shed 4 bases, and the junction held 5 bases outside the gene matches. Germline V gene lookup returns CDR1 MGHRA and CDR2 YSYEKL.

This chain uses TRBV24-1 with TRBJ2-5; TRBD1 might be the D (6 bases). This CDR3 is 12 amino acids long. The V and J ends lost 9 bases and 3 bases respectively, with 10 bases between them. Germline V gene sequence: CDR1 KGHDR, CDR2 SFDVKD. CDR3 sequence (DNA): TGTGCCACCCCAAGGGGGAAAGAGACCCAGTACTTC. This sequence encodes CATPRGKETQYF.

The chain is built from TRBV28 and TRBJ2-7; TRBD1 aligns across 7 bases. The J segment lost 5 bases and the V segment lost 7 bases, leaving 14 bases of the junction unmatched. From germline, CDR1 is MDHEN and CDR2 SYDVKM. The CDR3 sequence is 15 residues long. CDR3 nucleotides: TGTGCCAGCAACCCCAGGGGGACCTGGGCACACGAGCAGTACTTC. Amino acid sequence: CASNPRGTWAHEQYF. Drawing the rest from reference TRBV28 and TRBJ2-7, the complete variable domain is DVKVTQSSRYLVKRTGEKVFLECVQDMDHENMFWYRQDPGLGLRLIYFSYDVKMKEKGDIPEGYSVSREKKERFSLILESASTNQTSMYLCASNPRGTWAHEQYFGPGTRLTVT.

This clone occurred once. The CDR3 protein is CASTLSLNTEAFF. CDR3 coding DNA: TGCGCCAGCACCCTCAGTCTGAACACTGAAGCTTTCTTT. The chain is built from TRBV10-1 and TRBJ1-1, with no clear D. This CDR3 comprises 13 residues. Trimming left V 7 bases short and J 0 bases short, with 9 bases between. From germline, CDR1 is WNHNN and CDR2 SYGVQD (reference sequence).

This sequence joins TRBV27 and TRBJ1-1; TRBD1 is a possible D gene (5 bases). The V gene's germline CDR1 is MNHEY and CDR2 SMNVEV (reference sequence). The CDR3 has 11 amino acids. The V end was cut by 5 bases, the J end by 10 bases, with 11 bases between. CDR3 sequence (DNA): TGTGCCAGCAGTCAAGGGGTGGGAGCTTTCTTT. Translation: CASSQGVGAFF.

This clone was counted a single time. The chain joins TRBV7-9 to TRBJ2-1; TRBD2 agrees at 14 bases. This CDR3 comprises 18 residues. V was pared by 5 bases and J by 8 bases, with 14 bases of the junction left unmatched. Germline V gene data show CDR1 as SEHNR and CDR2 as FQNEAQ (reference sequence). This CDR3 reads CASSLSVFGTSGSYEQFF. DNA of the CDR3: TGTGCCAGCAGCCTGAGTGTTTTCGGGACTAGCGGGAGCTATGAGCAGTTCTTC.

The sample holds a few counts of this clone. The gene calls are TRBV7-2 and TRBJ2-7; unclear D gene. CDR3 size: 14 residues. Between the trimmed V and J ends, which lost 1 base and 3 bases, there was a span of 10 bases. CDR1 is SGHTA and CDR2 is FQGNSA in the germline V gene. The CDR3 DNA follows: TGTGCCAGCAGCTTAGGTCCCAGAATCTACGAGCAGTACTTC. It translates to CASSLGPRIYEQYF. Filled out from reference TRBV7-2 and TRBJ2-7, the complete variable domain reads GAGVSQSPSNKVTEKGKDVELRCDPISGHTALYWYRQSLGQGLEFLIYFQGNSAPDKSGLPSDRFSAERTGGSVSTLTIQRTQQEDSAVYLCASSLGPRIYEQYFGPGTRLTVT.

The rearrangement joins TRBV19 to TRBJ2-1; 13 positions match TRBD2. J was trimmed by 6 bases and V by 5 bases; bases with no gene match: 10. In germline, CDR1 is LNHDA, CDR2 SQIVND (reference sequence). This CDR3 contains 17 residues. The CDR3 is CASSFLILAGGSNEQFF. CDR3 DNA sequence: TGTGCCAGTAGTTTCCTAATACTAGCGGGAGGGAGCAATGAGCAGTTCTTC.

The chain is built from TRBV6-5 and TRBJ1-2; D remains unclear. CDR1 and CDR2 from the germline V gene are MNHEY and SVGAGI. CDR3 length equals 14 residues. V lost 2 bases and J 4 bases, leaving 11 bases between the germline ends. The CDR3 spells CASSYNGAPYGYTF. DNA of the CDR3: TGTGCCAGCAGTTACAACGGTGCCCCCTATGGCTACACCTTC.

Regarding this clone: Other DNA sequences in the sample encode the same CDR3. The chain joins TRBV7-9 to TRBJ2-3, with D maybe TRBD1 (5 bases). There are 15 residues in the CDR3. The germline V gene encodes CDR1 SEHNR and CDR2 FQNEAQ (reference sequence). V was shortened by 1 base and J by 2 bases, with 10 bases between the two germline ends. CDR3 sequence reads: CASSLGAGITDTQYF. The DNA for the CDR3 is TGTGCCAGCAGCTTAGGGGCAGGGATCACAGATACGCAGTATTTT. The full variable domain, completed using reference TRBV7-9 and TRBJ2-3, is DTGVSQNPRHKITKRGQNVTFRCDPISEHNRLYWYRQTLGQGPEFLTYFQNEAQLEKSRLLSDRFSAERPKGSFSTLEIQRTEQGDSAMYLCASSLGAGITDTQYFGPGTRLTVL.

DNA for the CDR3: TGTGCCAGCAGCGTAGGTTTAGACAGGGCCGGGGAGCTGTTTTTT. Amino acid sequence: CASSVGLDRAGELFF. The gene calls are TRBV9 and TRBJ2-2, with 7 bases lining up with TRBD1. Germline V gives CDR1 SGDLS, CDR2 YYNGEE. The CDR3 has 15 residues. V was clipped by 0 bases and J by 6 bases; unmatched bases: 5. Using reference TRBV9 and TRBJ2-2 for the parts outside the CDR3, the full variable domain is DSGVTQTPKHLITATGQRVTLRCSPRSGDLSVYWYQQSLDQGLQFLIQYYNGEERAKGNILERFSAQQFPDLHSELNLSSLELGDSALYFCASSVGLDRAGELFFGEGSRLTVL.

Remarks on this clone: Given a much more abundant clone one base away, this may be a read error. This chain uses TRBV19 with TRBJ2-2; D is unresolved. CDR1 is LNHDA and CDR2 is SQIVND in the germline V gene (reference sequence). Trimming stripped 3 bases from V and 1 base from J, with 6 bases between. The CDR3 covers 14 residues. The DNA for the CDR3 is TGTGCCAGTAGTATCCGACAGAACACCGGGGAGCTGTTTTTT. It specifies CASSIRQNTGELFF. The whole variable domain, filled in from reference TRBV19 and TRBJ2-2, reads DGGITQSPKYLFRKEGQNVTLSCEQNLNHDAMYWYRQDPGQGLRLIYYSQIVNDFQKGDIAEGYSVSREKKESFPLTVTSAQKNPTAFYLCASSIRQNTGELFFGEGSRLTVL.